This T cell receptor (beta chain) was found in a study of memory CD4+ T cells and cytomegalovirus serostatus. Study-level points and caveats: Median bootstrapped AUC for CMV status was around 0.95 originally, 0.9 to 0.93 US-trained. Each of 65 to 70 CMV-associated TCRbeta sequences occurred in one to five individuals.

TCRdb keeps only in-frame clones here, not all; method: immunoSEQ multiplex PCR. This sample carries about 96,000 clones, over 70% of them seen once, and the ten largest clones take approximately 4%. Worth noting for this clone: The target antigen is unknown.

The CDR3 spans 15 residues. V shed 4 bases and J 4 bases; nucleotides not matched to a gene: 7. Germline V gene sequence: CDR1 PRHDT, CDR2 FYEKMQ (reference sequence). Single viable CD3+CD4+CD8-CD45RO+ cells were sorted as the memory CD4+ T cells. Total CD4+ T cells were enriched by CD4 positive selection. Sequencing was carried out using memory CD4+ T cells from blood. The clonotype was recovered from an adult in good health and CMV-seropositive. The chain employs TRBV13 and TRBJ2-3; TRBD1 matches at 8 bases. CDR3 nucleotide sequence: TGTGCCAGCAGCTCCCGCAGGGGGCTCGCAGATACGCAGTATTTT. It codes for CASSSRRGLADTQYF.